The present T cell receptor beta chain was sequenced within a study of PD-1 blockade in mismatch repair-deficient tumors. General study findings and limits: Rapid post-treatment expansion, then contraction, generally preceding radiologic response, marked tumor-resident clones.

Notes on this clone: Its cognate antigen is unknown.

TCRdb's copy holds only in-frame clones and misses some; the assay was immunoSEQ multiplex PCR. The table has about 84,000 clones, over 70% seen once. All patients were mismatch repair deficient, assessed by either PCR or immunohistochemistry. TCR sequencing covered a few patients who responded to pembrolizumab. CDR3 length: 15 residues. Germline lookup yields CDR1 GTSNPN and CDR2 SVGIG (reference sequence). Losses at the gene ends were 0 bases for V and 8 bases for J; bases not matched to a gene: 12. The chain links TRBV30 to TRBJ1-1; TRBD1 aligns across 7 bases. Material: peripheral blood, obtained 12 weeks after starting pembrolizumab. This receptor was obtained from an adult with mismatch repair-deficient cancer. The CDR3 is CAWSVLGGDREEAFF. CDR3 sequence (DNA): TGTGCCTGGAGTGTATTGGGGGGTGACAGGGAAGAAGCTTTCTTT. The full variable domain, rest sourced from reference TRBV30 and TRBJ1-1, is SQTIHQWPATLVQPVGSPLSLECTVEGTSNPNLYWYRQAAGRGLQLLFYSVGIGQISSEVPQNLSASRPQDRQFILSSKKLLLSDSGFYLCAWSVLGGDREEAFFGQGTRLTVV.